This T cell receptor beta chain stems from a study of CD8 T cells in ankylosing spondylitis. Findings and caveats of the study: A CD8+ phenotype characterized the disease-linked clones, which were relatively rare in peripheral blood. Earlier studies detected some motif variants in reactive arthritis synovial fluid and blood. Characteristic, it appeared, of ankylosing spondylitis blood was a TCR beta motif of several highly homologous variants.

Concerning this clonotype: Its target is not known.

Making the TCR beta libraries involved quantitative 5'-RACE with molecular barcodes. Each CDR3 protein is one row after TCRdb ran MiXCR on the 5' RACE reads. Of about 310,000 distinct CDR3 sequences in the sample, under 25% were seen once. V lost 7 bases and J lost 4, with 26 bases in between. The CDR3 loop spans 17 amino acids. CDR1 and CDR2 from the germline V gene are DFQATT and SNEGSKA (reference sequence). The specimen sequenced was blood, either unsorted or a sorted T cell fraction (not recorded which). The clonotype was recovered from a female donor with ankylosing spondylitis or in good health (not recorded which). The chain uses TRBV20-1 and TRBJ2-1, with D possibly being TRBD1 (6 bases). The CDR3 coding sequence is TGCAGTGGCCAAGGGGGTGGGCTTATAGGGTCGTACAATGAGCAGTTCTTC. This gives the protein CSGQGGGLIGSYNEQFF.